One TCR beta chain is described in this entry. Antigen unknown. The data belong to a study of cytotoxic CD8 clonotypes in ibrutinib-treated CLL. Across the study: The patient breakdown showed approximately ten relapsed/refractory and approximately 15 treatment-naive cases, with under 18 IGHV unmutated. Results showed roughly 24 partial and 2 complete responses; following median roughly 70 months, around 15 remained remitted, roughly twelve advanced.

Only in-frame clones appear in the TCRdb table, and some are missing; sequencing was by immunoSEQ multiplex PCR. The table includes about 140,000 clones, 77% detected once. The study, taken as a whole, reports: T-cell clonality at baseline went above that of age-matched healthy donors and rose and fell with circulating CD8+ T-cell counts. Public clonotypes, an uncommon group, contracted or remained stable on treatment.

Germline assignment: CDR1 SEHNR and CDR2 FQNEAQ (reference sequence). V trimming: 5 bases; J trimming: 2 bases; junction bases outside the gene matches: 9. The CDR3 spans 17 residues. This specimen was PBMCs, taken after 12 months of ibrutinib treatment. The genes are TRBV7-9 and TRBJ2-7, with 13 bases fitting TRBD2. The sequence was collected from a human donor with chronic lymphocytic leukemia. The CDR3, as DNA: TGTGCCAGCAGCCCTCTCAGGACTAGCGGGAGTCCCTACGAGCAGTACTTC. This encodes CASSPLRTSGSPYEQYF.